A single sample gave rise to the 9 T cell receptor beta chains below, sequenced in a study of blood T cell repertoires in COVID-19. Sequenced by immunoSEQ multiplex PCR; TCRdb stores in-frame clones only, minus some. The repertoire includes 200,000 to 250,000 clones, around four fifths of them detected once, and about 7.3% sits in the top ten. Sequencing used peripheral blood. All receptors derive from a woman between 45 and 65 years old with active or convalescent COVID-19.

This chain joins TRBV4-1 and TRBJ1-2; weak D call: TRBD1 (5 bases). The CDR3 totals 17 residues. V shed 2 bases and J shed 4 bases, with 20 bases lying between them. Germline V gene sequence: CDR1 MGHRA, CDR2 YSYEKL. CDR3 amino acids: CASSQQEGDEKAYGYTF. In nucleotides, the CDR3 is TGCGCCAGCAGCCAACAAGAAGGGGATGAAAAAGCCTATGGCTACACCTTC.

V and J are TRBV30 and TRBJ2-3, with 8 bases fitting TRBD1. Germline CDR1 reads GTSNPN; CDR2 reads SVGIG (reference sequence). Losses at the gene ends were 5 bases for V and 0 bases for J; bases not matched to a gene: 7. CDR3 length equals 15 residues. CDR3 DNA sequence: TGTGCCTGGGGCGACGGGACAGGCAGCACAGATACGCAGTATTTT. This codes for CAWGDGTGSTDTQYF. The entire variable domain, with the rest obtained from reference TRBV30 and TRBJ2-3, is as follows: SQTIHQWPATLVQPVGSPLSLECTVEGTSNPNLYWYRQAAGRGLQLLFYSVGIGQISSEVPQNLSASRPQDRQFILSSKKLLLSDSGFYLCAWGDGTGSTDTQYFGPGTRLTVL.

The chain is built from TRBV19 and TRBJ2-2; the D is unclear. The germline V gene has CDR1 LNHDA and CDR2 SQIVND (reference sequence). The germline V and J ends were trimmed by 8 bases and 6 bases, with 19 bases remaining between them. This CDR3 has 15 residues. In nucleotides, the CDR3 is TGTGCCAGTTCCCCCCTTAGAGGAGCACCCGGGGAGCTGTTTTTT. Translating gives CASSPLRGAPGELFF.

The rearrangement uses TRBV11-2 and TRBJ1-1, with unresolved D. CDR1 is SGHAT and CDR2 is FQNNGV in the germline V gene. The V and J ends lost 5 bases and 1 base respectively, with 14 bases between them. This CDR3 is built from 15 residues. CDR3 region: CASSPRSSGNTEAFF. CDR3 bases: TGTGCCAGCAGCCCGAGGTCCTCCGGGAACACTGAAGCTTTCTTT.

V gene TRBV6-1 combines with J gene TRBJ1-2; D is possibly TRBD1 (5 bases). CDR1 MNHNS and CDR2 SASEGT come from the germline V gene. This CDR3 is 13 amino acids long. Trimming took off 5 bases at V and 6 bases at J, with 13 bases between the two ends. CDR3 DNA: TGTGCCAGCAGTTTGGGGCAGTTGGATGGCTACACCTTC. Translating it yields CASSLGQLDGYTF.

The gene calls are TRBV5-4 and TRBJ2-7; 9 bases match TRBD2. Trimming cost V 9 bases and J 0 bases; bases outside gene matches: 7. The CDR3 extends over 14 amino acids. CDR1 is SGHNT and CDR2 is YYREEE in the germline V gene (reference sequence). CDR3 in DNA: TGTGCCACCAGGGCGGGGGGGCCCTCCTACGAGCAGTACGTC. Translating it yields CATRAGGPSYEQYV.

The chain has TRBV6-2 or TRBV6-3 and TRBJ2-2; no reliable D call. This CDR3 has 14 amino acids. Germline CDR1 and CDR2: MNHEY and SVGEGT. The V end was cut by 3 bases, the J end by 3 bases, with 8 bases between. Here the CDR3 reads CASSYGLDTGELFF. The CDR3 nucleotides read TGTGCCAGCAGTTATGGTCTAGACACCGGGGAGCTGTTTTTT.

The J gene is TRBJ1-5, the V gene TRBV19, with D possibly TRBD1 on 5 matching bases. Germline V lookup: CDR1 LNHDA, CDR2 SQIVND (reference sequence). Trimming took 3 bases from V and 6 from J, leaving 6 bases between them. The CDR3 is 12 residues long. The CDR3 DNA sequence: TGTGCCAGTAGTATTAGGGGTCAGCCCCAGCATTTT. It encodes CASSIRGQPQHF.

The chain combines TRBV5-1 with TRBJ2-3; 13 nucleotides agree with TRBD2. The CDR3 covers 15 residues. The trim removed 7 bases at V and 0 bases at J, leaving 2 bases unmatched. Per germline, CDR1 SGHRS and CDR2 YFSETQ. Here the CDR3 reads CASSGLAGSTDTQYF. The CDR3 DNA reads as TGCGCCAGCTCGGGACTAGCGGGGAGCACAGATACGCAGTATTTT.